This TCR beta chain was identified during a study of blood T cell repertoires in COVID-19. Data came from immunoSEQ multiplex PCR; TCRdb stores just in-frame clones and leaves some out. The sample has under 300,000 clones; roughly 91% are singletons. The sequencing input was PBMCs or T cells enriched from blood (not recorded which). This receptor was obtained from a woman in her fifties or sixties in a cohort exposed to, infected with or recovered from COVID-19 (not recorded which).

The DNA of the CDR3 is TGCGCCAGCAGTGTAAGCGGGAGCCCAGATACGCAGTATTTT. Translating it yields CASSVSGSPDTQYF. This chain connects TRBV10-2 to TRBJ2-3; 8 nucleotides match TRBD2. The V and J ends lost 4 bases and 4 bases, in that order; junction bases with no gene match: 4. CDR3 length equals 14 residues. Looked up from germline, CDR1 is WSHSY and CDR2 is SAAADI.